This T cell receptor (beta chain) came from a study of regulatory T cells in long-lasting Graves disease. Time point indicated: newly diagnosed GD, antithyroid drugs for less than 3 months. After RNA was extracted from PBMCs, the TCR library was made from it. Enrollment of patients was through an endocrinology department in Xi'an, China. The V gene lost 2 bases and the J gene lost 2 bases, with 4 bases spanning the gap. Looked up from germline, CDR1 is MDHEN and CDR2 is SYDVKM. The CDR3 extends over 12 amino acids. General study results and limits: Peripheral blood was the sole material, not thyroid tissue.

Combining iRepertoire HTBI primers with Arm-PCR of CDR3 regions, the authors built TCR beta libraries. Original data processing: Identified segments across samples numbered about 60 TRBV and 14 to 15 TRBJ. TCRdb recomputed calls from the multiplex PCR reads with MiXCR, one row per CDR3 protein. The authors' filters were not applied to this entry. The sample includes around 250,000 distinct CDR3 sequences, 20% to 25% of them seen just once. This clonotype was counted many times. What it binds is not known. This chain joins TRBV28 and TRBJ2-7, with D uncertain. The sequences come from peripheral blood mononuclear cells (PBMCs), collected at new diagnosis, from a patient treated with antithyroid drugs. This TCR was sampled from a female donor with Graves disease. The CDR3 here is CASSLPAYEQYF. CDR3 nucleotides: TGTGCCAGCAGTTTACCAGCCTACGAGCAGTACTTC.